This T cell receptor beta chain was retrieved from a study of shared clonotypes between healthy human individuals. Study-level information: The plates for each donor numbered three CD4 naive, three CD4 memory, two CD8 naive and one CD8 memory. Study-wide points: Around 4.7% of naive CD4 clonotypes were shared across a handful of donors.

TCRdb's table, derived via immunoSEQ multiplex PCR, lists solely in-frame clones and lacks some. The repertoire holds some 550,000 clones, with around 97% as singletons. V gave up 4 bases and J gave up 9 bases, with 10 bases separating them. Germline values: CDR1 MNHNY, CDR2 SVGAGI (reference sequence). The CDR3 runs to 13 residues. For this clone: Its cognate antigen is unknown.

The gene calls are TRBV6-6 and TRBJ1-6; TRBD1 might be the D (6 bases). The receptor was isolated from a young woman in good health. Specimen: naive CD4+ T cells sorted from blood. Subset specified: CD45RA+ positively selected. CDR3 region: CASSLLGASPLHF. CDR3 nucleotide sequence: TGTGCCAGCAGTTTACTGGGGGCTTCACCCCTCCACTTT.